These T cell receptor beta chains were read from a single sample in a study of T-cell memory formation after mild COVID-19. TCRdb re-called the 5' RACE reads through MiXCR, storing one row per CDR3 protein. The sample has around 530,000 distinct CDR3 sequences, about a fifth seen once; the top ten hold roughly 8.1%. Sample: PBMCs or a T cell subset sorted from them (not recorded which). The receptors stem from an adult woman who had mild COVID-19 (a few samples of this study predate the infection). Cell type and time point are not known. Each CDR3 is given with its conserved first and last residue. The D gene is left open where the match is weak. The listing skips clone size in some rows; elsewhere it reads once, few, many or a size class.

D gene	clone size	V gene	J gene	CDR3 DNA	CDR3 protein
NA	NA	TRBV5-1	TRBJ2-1	TGTGCCAGCAGCCTCCTGGGGGGCTCCTACAATGAGCAGTTCTTC	CASSLLGGSYNEQFF
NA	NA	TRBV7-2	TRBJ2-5	TGTGCCAGCAGCGCGCTAGTCCAAGAGACCCAGTACTTC	CASSALVQETQYF
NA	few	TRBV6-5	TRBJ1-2	TGTGCCAGCAGTTATAGGCCGGGAGAGCGGGGGCACAACTATGGCTACACCTTC	CASSYRPGERGHNYGYTF
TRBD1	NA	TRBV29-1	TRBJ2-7	TGCAGCGTTGACTCCGGGACAGGAGTCGAGCAGTACTTC	CSVDSGTGVEQYF
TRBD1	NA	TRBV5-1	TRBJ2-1	TGCGCCAGCAGCTCCCCGACCGGACAGGGCTACAATGAGCAGTTCTTC	CASSSPTGQGYNEQFF
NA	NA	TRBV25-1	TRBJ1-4	TGTGCCAGCAGTCGGGGGTCGACTAATGAAAAACTGTTTTTT	CASSRGSTNEKLFF
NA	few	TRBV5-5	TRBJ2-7	TGTGCCAGCAGCTTTGGTCAGAACACCTACGAGCAGTACTTC	CASSFGQNTYEQYF
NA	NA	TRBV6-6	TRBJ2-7	TGTGCCAGCAGTAGTATTACGGGAGAGGGCTACGAGCAGTACTTC	CASSSITGEGYEQYF
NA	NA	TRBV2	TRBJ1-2	TGTGCCAGCAGGCGCAGGGCCCGTGACTATGGCTACACCTTC	CASRRRARDYGYTF
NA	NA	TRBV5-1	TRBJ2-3	TGCGCCAGCAGCCTCCGACAGGACACAGATACGCAGTATTTT	CASSLRQDTDTQYF
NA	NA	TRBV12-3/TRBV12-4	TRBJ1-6	TGTGCCAGCAGCTTAAATGGGGCCCAAATTTCACCCCTCCACTTT	CASSLNGAQISPLHF
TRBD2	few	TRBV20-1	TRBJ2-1	TGCAGTGCTCTAGCGGGAGGGACCTACAATGAGCAGTTCTTC	CSALAGGTYNEQFF
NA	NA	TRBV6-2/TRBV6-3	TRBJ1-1	TGTGCCAGCAACCCACAGGGATCAAACACTGAAGCTTTCTTT	CASNPQGSNTEAFF
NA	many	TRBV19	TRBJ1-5	TGTGCCAGTCGGTCAGGAATCCCCGGCGGCAATCAGCCCCAGCATTTT	CASRSGIPGGNQPQHF
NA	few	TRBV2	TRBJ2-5	TGTGCCAGCAAAAGGGGGGAGACCCAGTACTTC	CASKRGETQYF
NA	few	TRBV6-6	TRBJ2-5	TGTGCCAGCACCTACGGGGCGTCGAACCAAGAGACCCAGTACTTC	CASTYGASNQETQYF
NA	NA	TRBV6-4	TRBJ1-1	TGTGCCAGCACCCTACCACACTTGAACACTGAAGCTTTCTTT	CASTLPHLNTEAFF
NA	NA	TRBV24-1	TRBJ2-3	TGTGCCACCAGTAGGGATTACGGCACAGATACGCAGTATTTT	CATSRDYGTDTQYF
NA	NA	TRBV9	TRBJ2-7	TGTGCCAGCAGCGTAGATATGGGCTACGAGCAGTACTTC	CASSVDMGYEQYF
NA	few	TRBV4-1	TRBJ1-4	TGCGCCAGCAGCCAATCTGTCAGTGCAACTAATGAAAAACTGTTTTTT	CASSQSVSATNEKLFF
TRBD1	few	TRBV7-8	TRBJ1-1	TGTGCCAGCAGCATAAGATACGGGACAGCGTCAATGAACACTGAAGCTTTCTTT	CASSIRYGTASMNTEAFF
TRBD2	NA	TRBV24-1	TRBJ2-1	TGTGCCACCAGTGATCCAACTGGGACTAGCGTTAGTGAGCAGTTCTTC	CATSDPTGTSVSEQFF
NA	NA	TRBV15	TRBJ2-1	TGTGCCACCAGCAGTACAAGGGCTGTATCCTACAATGAGCAGTTCTTC	CATSSTRAVSYNEQFF
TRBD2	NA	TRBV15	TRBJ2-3	TGTGCCACCAGCCGGGGGACTAGCGGGAGTAGCACAGATACGCAGTATTTT	CATSRGTSGSSTDTQYF
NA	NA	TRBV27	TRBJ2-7	TGTGCCAGCAGTTTATCTGAGACGGCTGCCTACGAGCAGTACTTC	CASSLSETAAYEQYF